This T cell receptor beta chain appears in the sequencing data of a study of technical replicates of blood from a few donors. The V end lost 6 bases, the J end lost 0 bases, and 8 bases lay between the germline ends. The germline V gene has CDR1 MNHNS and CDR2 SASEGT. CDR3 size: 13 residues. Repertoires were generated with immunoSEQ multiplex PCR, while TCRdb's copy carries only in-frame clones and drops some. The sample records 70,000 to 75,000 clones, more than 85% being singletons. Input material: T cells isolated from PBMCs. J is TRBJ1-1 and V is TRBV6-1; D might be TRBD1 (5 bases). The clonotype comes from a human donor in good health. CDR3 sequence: CASRTEMNTEAFF. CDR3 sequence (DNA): TGTGCCAGCAGGACAGAGATGAACACTGAAGCTTTCTTT.